This T cell receptor beta chain was recorded in a study of blood T cell repertoires in COVID-19. As regards this clone: The sample contains more than one DNA sequence encoding this CDR3.

Some clones are missing from TCRdb's copy, which holds only in-frame ones; the method was immunoSEQ multiplex PCR. The sample has 220,000 or so clones; roughly 85% are singletons. After removal of 0 bases from V and 4 bases from J, the junction contained 12 bases not matched to a gene. In germline, CDR1 is LGHDT, CDR2 YNNKEL (reference sequence). The CDR3 consists of 18 residues. V gene TRBV3-1 (or the pseudogene TRBV3-2) combines with J gene TRBJ2-3; 8 positions agree with TRBD2. This receptor was obtained from a man aged 50 or older who had recovered from COVID-19. Sequences were obtained from peripheral blood. DNA for the CDR3: TGTGCCAGCAGCCAAGAGCGCTTCAGGACTAGCCCCGCAGATACGCAGTATTTT. Encoded protein: CASSQERFRTSPADTQYF.